This entry lists 32 T cell receptor beta chains sequenced from one sample in a study of vaccination effects on CD4 cells after COVID-19 (dated 2022 in TCRdb). To identify antigen-specific CD4+ T cell clonotypes by their expansion, the ViraFEST assay first stimulated PBMC with viral peptide pools and then applied TCR sequencing. After roughly 11 days of culture, CD4+ T cells were isolated with the EasySep CD4+ T cell isolation kit. Healthy vaccine recipients had no prior SARS-CoV-2 infection, confirmed by negative nucleocapsid antibodies before and after vaccination. The library was generated by the immunoSEQ multiplex PCR assay. The clones in this table, taken by TCRdb from immuneACCESS, are in-frame only. Not every clone is retained; where verified, under half of the shortfall comes from an unresolved V gene, and the cause of the rest is unknown. In all, the sample holds tens of thousands of clones, and approximately 70% of those were seen once. Of the sample, 7.5% to 9.5% falls within the top ten clones.

These TCRs are of unknown antigen specificity. The sequenced sample was CD4+ T cells from PBMCs cultured with HCoV-NL63 spike peptides, obtained before COVID-19 vaccination. What the cell subset or site label conveys for this sample: HCoV-NL63 spike overlapping peptide pool stimulation. These TCRs come from a human donor who received a COVID-19 vaccine.

The chain uses TRBV5-1 and TRBJ2-1, with 15 bases matching TRBD2. CDR1 is SGHRS, CDR2 YFSETQ, per germline. Unmatched junction bases numbered 7, after V lost 5 bases and J lost 10 bases. The length of the CDR3 is 15 residues. CDR3 DNA sequence: TGCGCCAGCAGGGAGGGACTAGCGGGAGGTCGGGAGCAGTTCTTC. Amino acids: CASREGLAGGREQFF.

The chain carries TRBV9 and TRBJ1-6; D gene uncertain. V was clipped by 4 bases and J by 5 bases, with 10 bases between them. The CDR3 covers 14 residues. CDR1 and CDR2 (germline): SGDLS, YYNGEE. The CDR3 reads CASSPGVDNSPLHF. CDR3 DNA: TGTGCCAGCAGCCCTGGGGTAGATAATTCACCCCTCCACTTT.

V is TRBV2 and J is TRBJ2-2, with 9 positions matching TRBD2. Germline V gives CDR1 SNHLY, CDR2 FYNNEI. The CDR3 sequence is 15 residues long. J was trimmed by 4 bases and V by 3 bases; bases with no gene match: 3. CDR3 sequence (DNA): TGTGCCAGCAGTGATCTAGCGGGGCGCACCGGGGAGCTGTTTTTT. This gives the protein CASSDLAGRTGELFF.

This clone was seen a handful of times. The chain is built from TRBV14 and TRBJ1-2; D gene ambiguous. V dropped 3 bases and J dropped 2 bases, with 7 bases sitting between them. Germline lookup yields CDR1 SGHDN and CDR2 FVKESK. The CDR3 runs to 13 residues. The CDR3 DNA reads TGTGCCAGCAGCCAGTCCAGGAACTATGGCTACACCTTC. This translates into CASSQSRNYGYTF.

CDR3 nucleotides: TGCGCCAGCAGCTTGGGGCAGGCGACCACTGAAGCTTTCTTT. As protein: CASSLGQATTEAFF. V usage is TRBV5-1 and J usage is TRBJ1-1; D is ambiguous. The germline gives CDR1 SGHRS, CDR2 YFSETQ. This CDR3 region has 14 residues. V was pared by 0 bases and J by 4 bases, with 10 bases between. The full variable domain, with the rest looked up from reference TRBV5-1 and TRBJ1-1, is KAGVTQTPRYLIKTRGQQVTLSCSPISGHRSVSWYQQTPGQGLQFLFEYFSETQRNKGNFPGRFSGRQFSNSRSEMNVSTLELGDSALYLCASSLGQATTEAFFGQGTRLTVV.

In this sample, this clone turned up a few times. This sequence joins TRBV5-1 and TRBJ2-2; 7 positions agree with TRBD2. CDR3 length equals 16 residues. V shed 0 bases and J 1 base; nucleotides not matched to a gene: 3. Germline-derived CDR1 and CDR2 are SGHRS and YFSETQ. DNA for the CDR3: TGCGCCAGCAGCTTGGGGCTAGCGGTGAACACCGGGGAGCTGTTTTTT. It codes for CASSLGLAVNTGELFF.

The V gene is TRBV2, the J gene TRBJ2-5; 7 bases fit TRBD2. The CDR3 extends over 15 amino acids. Germline V lookup: CDR1 SNHLY, CDR2 FYNNEI. V was clipped by 6 bases and J by 5 bases; unmatched bases: 12. The CDR3 protein is CASRAAAGRGETQYF. CDR3 bases: TGTGCCAGCAGGGCCGCAGCGGGGCGGGGGGAGACCCAGTACTTC.

This chain joins TRBV7-9 and TRBJ2-6; tentatively, D is TRBD1 (6 bases). Germline V gene sequence: CDR1 SEHNR, CDR2 FQNEAQ (reference sequence). The germline V and J ends were trimmed by 5 bases and 2 bases, with 19 bases remaining between them. This CDR3 has 18 amino acids. CDR3 DNA sequence: TGTGCCAGCAGCGGGAGCAGGGGCTTGTTCGCTGGGGCCAACGTCCTGACTTTC. Translated: CASSGSRGLFAGANVLTF.

This clone came up a few times. The chain recombines TRBV6-1 with TRBJ1-2; TRBD1 might be the D (6 bases). V was cut by 2 bases and J by 2 bases, with 12 bases left in between. Germline V CDR1 and CDR2: MNHNS, SASEGT. The CDR3 is made up of 15 amino acids. CDR3 nucleotide sequence: TGTGCCAGCAGTGAATTAACAGGGCCAAACTATGGCTACACCTTC. Protein sequence: CASSELTGPNYGYTF.

The DNA for the CDR3 is TGTGCCAGCAGCCAAACTAGCGGGGAAGCTCGGCAGTACTTC. Its translation: CASSQTSGEARQYF. The chain employs TRBV14 and TRBJ2-7; 10 nucleotides match TRBD2. The junction had 7 bases not matched to a gene; V was cut back by 2 bases and J by 9 bases. Germline assignment: CDR1 SGHDN and CDR2 FVKESK. The CDR3 runs 14 residues.

The J gene is TRBJ2-7, the V gene TRBV5-1; the D gene is possibly TRBD1 (6 bases). The CDR3 covers 14 residues. Trimming stripped 0 bases from V and 9 bases from J, with 16 bases between. The V gene's germline CDR1 is SGHRS and CDR2 YFSETQ. The CDR3 DNA follows: TGCGCCAGCAGCTTGGCCCCCGGGACACTTTTGCAGTACTTC. Its protein product is CASSLAPGTLLQYF. Looking up the rest from reference TRBV5-1 and TRBJ2-7 gives the full variable domain: KAGVTQTPRYLIKTRGQQVTLSCSPISGHRSVSWYQQTPGQGLQFLFEYFSETQRNKGNFPGRFSGRQFSNSRSEMNVSTLELGDSALYLCASSLAPGTLLQYFGPGTRLTVT.

The V and J genes are TRBV4-1 and TRBJ1-5; TRBD1 might be the D (5 bases). With 0 bases removed from V and 0 bases from J, the gap between germline ends came to 9 bases. Germline CDR1 and CDR2: MGHRA and YSYEKL. This CDR3 comprises 16 residues. As DNA, the CDR3 is TGCGCCAGCAGCCAAGAGTGGGGGGTTAGCAATCAGCCCCAGCATTTT. Its protein is CASSQEWGVSNQPQHF.

The genes are TRBV12-5 and TRBJ2-5; 8 bases match TRBD1. Germline assignment: CDR1 LGHNT and CDR2 FRNRAP. The CDR3 spans 15 residues. V shed 5 bases and J 5 bases; nucleotides not matched to a gene: 10. CDR3 sequence reads: CASGPGGAVGETQYF. The CDR3 nucleotides read TGTGCTAGTGGTCCAGGGGGCGCTGTGGGCGAGACCCAGTACTTC. The full variable domain, its missing parts supplied by reference TRBV12-5 and TRBJ2-5, is DARVTQTPRHKVTEMGQEVTMRCQPILGHNTVFWYRQTMMQGLELLAYFRNRAPLDDSGMPKDRFSAEMPDATLATLKIQPSEPRDSAVYFCASGPGGAVGETQYFGPGTRLLVL.

DNA for the CDR3: TGTGCCAGCAGCTTAGTCGACACCGGGGAGCTGTTTTTT. Protein: CASSLVDTGELFF. The J gene is TRBJ2-2, the V gene TRBV11-3; no firm D call. V was cut by 1 base and J by 3 bases, with 3 bases left in between. The germline V gene has CDR1 SGHNT and CDR2 YENEEA. The CDR3 loop spans 13 amino acids.

The chain uses TRBV7-9 and TRBJ2-7; D remains unclear. V lost 4 bases and J 5 bases, leaving 12 bases between the germline ends. The germline gives CDR1 SEHNR, CDR2 FQNEAQ (reference sequence). The CDR3 has 13 amino acids. CDR3 amino acids: CASSSTSLDEQYF. The CDR3 nucleotides are TGTGCCAGCAGCTCGACCAGCCTCGACGAGCAGTACTTC.

This clone was observed a few times. The gene calls are TRBV5-5 and TRBJ2-5, with D perhaps matching TRBD2 (6 bases). Germline V gene lookup returns CDR1 SGHKS and CDR2 YYEKEE (reference sequence). The CDR3 consists of 15 residues. Between the trimmed V and J ends, which lost 1 base and 1 base, there was a span of 11 bases. The CDR3 DNA follows: TGTGCCAGCAGCTTGAATTTCGGGGGCCAAGAGACCCAGTACTTC. Encoded protein: CASSLNFGGQETQYF.

The V gene is TRBV7-8, the J gene TRBJ2-7, with 8 bases matching TRBD1. Unmatched junction bases numbered 8, after V lost 5 bases and J lost 5 bases. There are 14 residues in the CDR3. Germline V gene lookup returns CDR1 SGHVS and CDR2 FQNEAQ. The CDR3 spells CASSRDDRGDEQYF. The CDR3 bases are TGTGCCAGCAGCCGAGACGACAGGGGCGACGAGCAGTACTTC.

The chain is built from TRBV19 and TRBJ2-3; no definite D call. The ends were cut back, 4 bases at V and 4 bases at J, with 6 bases in the middle. From germline, CDR1 is LNHDA and CDR2 SQIVND (reference sequence). The CDR3 length is 12 residues. In DNA form, the CDR3 reads TGTGCCAGTAGTAAAGGAGCAGATACGCAGTATTTT. Translated, it gives CASSKGADTQYF.

The rearrangement joins TRBV7-2 to TRBJ2-1, with TRBD2 identical over 8 bases. V lost 6 bases and J lost 4; bases outside the gene matches: 5. Germline assignment: CDR1 SGHTA and CDR2 FQGNSA. This CDR3 has 14 amino acids. The CDR3 sequence is CASRKAGAYNEQFF. In DNA form, the CDR3 reads TGTGCCAGCAGGAAAGCGGGGGCATACAATGAGCAGTTCTTC.

The chain links TRBV11-3 to TRBJ2-1, with D hard to call. V was pared by 0 bases and J by 6 bases, with 6 bases between. The CDR3 totals 13 residues. Germline lookup yields CDR1 SGHNT and CDR2 YENEEA. The CDR3 sequence: CASSLDRANEQFF. DNA for the CDR3: TGTGCCAGCAGCTTAGATAGGGCCAATGAGCAGTTCTTC.

The chain links TRBV30 to TRBJ1-6; D is perhaps TRBD1 (5 bases). The V and J ends lost 4 bases and 0 bases respectively, with 16 bases between them. Germline values: CDR1 GTSNPN, CDR2 SVGIG (reference sequence). CDR3 length: 17 amino acids. The CDR3 bases are TGTGCCTGGACCCTACGGTGGGGGTACTCCTATAATTCACCCCTCCACTTT. It yields the protein CAWTLRWGYSYNSPLHF.

The chain carries TRBV29-1 and TRBJ2-5, with D tentatively TRBD1 (6 bases). The CDR3 is 15 residues long. Germline V lookup: CDR1 SQVTM, CDR2 ANQGSEA. Deletions cut 8 bases from V and 1 base from J, with 20 bases between. The CDR3 spells CSTILTGTFQETQYF. Here the CDR3 DNA reads TGCAGCACCATTTTAACAGGGACCTTCCAAGAGACCCAGTACTTC. Together with reference TRBV29-1 and TRBJ2-5, the CDR3 gives the full variable domain: SAVISQKPSRDICQRGTSLTIQCQVDSQVTMMFWYRQQPGQSLTLIATANQGSEATYESGFVIDKFPISRPNLTFSTLTVSNMSPEDSSIYLCSTILTGTFQETQYFGPGTRLLVL.

The V gene is TRBV7-2, the J gene TRBJ2-5; TRBD2 aligns across 14 bases. The CDR3 spans 18 residues. J lost 1 base, V lost 4 bases, and 8 bases had no gene match. CDR1 and CDR2 from the germline V gene are SGHTA and FQGNSA. The CDR3 protein is CASSWTSGGSAAQETQYF. CDR3 in DNA: TGTGCCAGCAGCTGGACTAGCGGGGGGTCCGCGGCCCAAGAGACCCAGTACTTC.

By share, this clone ranks as large (0.1 to 1%). The chain is built from TRBV10-1 and TRBJ2-4; 7 bases line up with TRBD2. This CDR3 has 18 amino acids. Germline values: CDR1 WNHNN, CDR2 SYGVQD (reference sequence). V lost 2 bases to trimming and J lost 0 bases; unmatched junction nucleotides: 10. The DNA for the CDR3 is TGCGCCAGCAGTGAGACATCGGGACTACGATTAGCCAAAAACATTCAGTACTTC. It translates to CASSETSGLRLAKNIQYF.

The chain links TRBV9 to TRBJ2-5, with 12 bases identical to TRBD2. The V gene end was trimmed by 4 bases and the J gene end by 5 bases; junction bases not matched to a gene: 3. This CDR3 contains 14 residues. Germline V lookup: CDR1 SGDLS, CDR2 YYNGEE. The CDR3 loop reads CASSLAGGRETQYF. For the CDR3, the DNA is TGTGCCAGCAGCCTAGCGGGGGGGCGGGAGACCCAGTACTTC.

The chain employs TRBV5-1 and TRBJ2-2, with D unresolved. V gave up 0 bases and J gave up 2 bases, with 8 bases separating them. From germline, CDR1 is SGHRS and CDR2 YFSETQ. CDR3 size: 15 residues. CDR3 DNA: TGCGCCAGCAGCTTGGTGCGACGAAACACCGGGGAGCTGTTTTTT. This translates into CASSLVRRNTGELFF.

The V gene is TRBV3-1 (or the pseudogene TRBV3-2), the J gene TRBJ1-2; D remains ambiguous. Between the trimmed V and J ends, which lost 1 base and 7 bases, there was a span of 16 bases. The CDR3 length is 15 residues. Germline V CDR1 and CDR2: LGHDT, YNNKEL (reference sequence). The CDR3 nucleotides read TGTGCCAGCAGCCAAGGGCTGGTGCTTTCGAGTGGCTACACCTTC. Its protein product is CASSQGLVLSSGYTF.

The chain uses TRBV5-1 and TRBJ2-7, with 11 positions matching TRBD1. Germline V gene lookup returns CDR1 SGHRS and CDR2 YFSETQ. Trimming took 4 bases from V and 5 from J; bases not matched to a gene: 5. The CDR3 length is 14 residues. CDR3 region: CASSKRTGGDEQYF. The CDR3 nucleotides read TGCGCCAGCAGCAAAAGGACAGGGGGCGACGAGCAGTACTTC.

The CDR3 DNA is TGTGCCACCAGCAGAGGGGACAGGATCGCTAACTATGGCTACACCTTC. As protein: CATSRGDRIANYGYTF. J is TRBJ1-2 and V is TRBV15; 8 bases line up with TRBD1. The germline gives CDR1 LNHNV, CDR2 YYDKDF (reference sequence). The CDR3 loop spans 16 amino acids. The V gene end was trimmed by 1 base and the J gene end by 0 bases; junction bases not matched to a gene: 4.

This clone appeared a few times. The genes are TRBV10-1 and TRBJ2-2; TRBD2 matches at 14 bases. J was trimmed by 9 bases and V by 3 bases; bases with no gene match: 6. Germline CDR1 reads WNHNN; CDR2 reads SYGVQD (reference sequence). The CDR3 runs to 16 residues. The CDR3 here is CASSDPGLAGARELFF. The CDR3 nucleotides are TGCGCCAGCAGTGACCCGGGACTAGCGGGGGCGCGGGAGCTGTTTTTT.

V and J are TRBV6-5 and TRBJ2-2; 7 bases fit TRBD2. The CDR3 sequence is 15 residues long. V was clipped by 5 bases and J by 0 bases; unmatched bases: 3. The germline V gene encodes CDR1 MNHEY and CDR2 SVGAGI. The CDR3 DNA reads TGTGCCAGCAGTAGCGGGACCGCGAACACCGGGGAGCTGTTTTTT. This codes for CASSSGTANTGELFF.

V and J are TRBV5-4 and TRBJ2-7; D unclear. CDR1 and CDR2 from the germline V gene are SGHNT and YYREEE (reference sequence). Trimming stripped 4 bases from V and 3 bases from J, with 8 bases between. The CDR3 is made up of 12 amino acids. The CDR3 DNA sequence: TGTGCCAGCAGCACGGACGGCTACGAGCAGTACTTC. Its protein product is CASSTDGYEQYF.